Below are 7 T cell receptor beta chains sequenced from a single sample in a study of technical replicates of blood from a handful of donors. Produced via immunoSEQ multiplex PCR; TCRdb's table is partial and in-frame only. The sample has about 93,000 clones; about 95% are singletons. The sample taken for sequencing was T cells isolated from PBMCs. The source of these receptors is a human donor in good health.

This rearrangement joins TRBV13 to TRBJ1-6, with unresolved D. The CDR3 runs to 14 residues. Trimming shortened V by 3 bases and J by 5 bases, and 8 bases separated the two germline ends. Germline assignment: CDR1 PRHDT and CDR2 FYEKMQ (reference sequence). As DNA, the CDR3 is TGTGCCAGCAGCTTGTCAGTCCATAATTCACCCCTCCACTTT. This encodes CASSLSVHNSPLHF.

This clone has a single count. J is TRBJ2-2 and V is TRBV19; D may be TRBD1 (6 bases). Germline assignment: CDR1 LNHDA and CDR2 SQIVND (reference sequence). Trimming shortened V by 7 bases and J by 1 base, and 25 bases separated the two germline ends. This CDR3 has 19 amino acids. CDR3: CASTHEGRGPVLNTGELFF. CDR3 DNA: TGTGCCAGTACCCACGAGGGCAGGGGTCCGGTTCTGAACACCGGGGAGCTGTTTTTT. Complete variable domain (other parts from reference TRBV19 and TRBJ2-2): DGGITQSPKYLFRKEGQNVTLSCEQNLNHDAMYWYRQDPGQGLRLIYYSQIVNDFQKGDIAEGYSVSREKKESFPLTVTSAQKNPTAFYLCASTHEGRGPVLNTGELFFGEGSRLTVL.

V and J are TRBV27 and TRBJ1-1, with TRBD1 as a possible D gene (6 bases). Looked up from germline, CDR1 is MNHEY and CDR2 is SMNVEV (reference sequence). The V and J ends lost 1 base and 1 base respectively, with 10 bases between them. The CDR3 totals 15 residues. The CDR3 nucleotides read TGTGCCAGCAGTTTATACGCCAGGGGGAACACTGAAGCTTTCTTT. Translated: CASSLYARGNTEAFF.

V usage is TRBV2 and J usage is TRBJ2-2, with a possible D match to TRBD1 (5 bases). CDR1 is SNHLY, CDR2 FYNNEI, per germline. The CDR3 contains 18 residues. The V end was cut by 4 bases, the J end by 1 base, with 19 bases between. The CDR3 region has the DNA TGTGCCAGCAGTGGGGGCCCTTTAGTCTCGCGGAACACCGGGGAGCTGTTTTTT. This codes for CASSGGPLVSRNTGELFF.

This chain links TRBV7-8 with TRBJ2-3, with 7 bases identical to TRBD2. The CDR3 has 14 residues. V lost 6 bases and J lost 6; bases outside the gene matches: 9. Germline loops: CDR1 SGHVS, CDR2 FQNEAQ. The CDR3 DNA is TGTGCCAGCAGATCGGTCCTTAGCGGGGATACGCAGTATTTT. Encoded protein: CASRSVLSGDTQYF.

For the CDR3, the DNA is TGTGCCAGCAGTTACTCACCCAGGACAGGCAATCAGCCCCAGCATTTT. Protein sequence: CASSYSPRTGNQPQHF. The gene calls are TRBV6-6 and TRBJ1-5; TRBD1 might be the D (6 bases). Germline V gives CDR1 MNHNY, CDR2 SVGAGI (reference sequence). Trimming shortened V by 0 bases and J by 2 bases, and 11 bases separated the two germline ends. This CDR3 spans 16 amino acids.

The chain combines TRBV29-1 with TRBJ1-5; D unclear. V was clipped by 7 bases and J by 7 bases, with 14 bases between them. This CDR3 region has 12 residues. Germline loops: CDR1 SQVTM, CDR2 ANQGSEA. Written as DNA, the CDR3 is TGCAGCGCCCGAGACTTTCTCCAGCCCCAGCATTTT. Its protein is CSARDFLQPQHF. Full variable domain (rest looked up from reference TRBV29-1 and TRBJ1-5): SAVISQKPSRDICQRGTSLTIQCQVDSQVTMMFWYRQQPGQSLTLIATANQGSEATYESGFVIDKFPISRPNLTFSTLTVSNMSPEDSSIYLCSARDFLQPQHFGDGTRLSIL.